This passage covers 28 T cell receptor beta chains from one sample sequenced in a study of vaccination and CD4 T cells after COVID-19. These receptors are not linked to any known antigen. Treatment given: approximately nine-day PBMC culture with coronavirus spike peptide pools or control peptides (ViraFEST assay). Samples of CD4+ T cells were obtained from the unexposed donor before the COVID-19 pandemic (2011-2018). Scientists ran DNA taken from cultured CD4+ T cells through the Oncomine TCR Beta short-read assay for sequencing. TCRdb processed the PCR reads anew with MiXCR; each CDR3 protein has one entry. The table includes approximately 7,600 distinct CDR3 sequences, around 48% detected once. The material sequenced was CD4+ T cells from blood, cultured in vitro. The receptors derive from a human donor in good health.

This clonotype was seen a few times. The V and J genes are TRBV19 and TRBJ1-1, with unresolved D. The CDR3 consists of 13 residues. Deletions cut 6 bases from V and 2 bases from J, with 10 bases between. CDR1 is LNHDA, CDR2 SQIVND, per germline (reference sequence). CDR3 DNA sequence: TGTGCCAGTAGGACCACAGAAAACACTGAAGCTTTCTTT. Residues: CASRTTENTEAFF.

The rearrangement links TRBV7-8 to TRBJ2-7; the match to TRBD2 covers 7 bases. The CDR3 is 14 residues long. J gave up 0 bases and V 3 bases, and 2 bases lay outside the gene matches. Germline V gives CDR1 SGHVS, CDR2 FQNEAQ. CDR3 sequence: CASSFGGSSYEQYF. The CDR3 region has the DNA TGTGCCAGCAGCTTCGGCGGGAGCTCCTACGAGCAGTACTTC. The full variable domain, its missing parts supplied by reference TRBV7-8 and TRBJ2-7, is GAGVSQSPRYKVAKRGQDVALRCDPISGHVSLFWYQQALGQGPEFLTYFQNEAQLDKSGLPSDRFFAERPEGSVSTLKIQRTQQEDSAVYLCASSFGGSSYEQYFGPGTRLTVT.

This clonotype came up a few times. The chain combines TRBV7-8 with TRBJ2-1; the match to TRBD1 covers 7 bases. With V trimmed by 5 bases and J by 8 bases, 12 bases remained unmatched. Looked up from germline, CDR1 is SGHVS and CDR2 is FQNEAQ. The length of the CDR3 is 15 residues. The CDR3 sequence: CASSSLGTDIDEQFF. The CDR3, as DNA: TGTGCCAGCAGCAGCCTTGGGACAGACATCGATGAGCAGTTCTTC.

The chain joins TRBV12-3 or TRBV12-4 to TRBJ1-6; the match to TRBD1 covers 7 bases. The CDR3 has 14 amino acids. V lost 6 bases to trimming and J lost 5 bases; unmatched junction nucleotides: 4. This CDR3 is CASSRTGDNSPLHF. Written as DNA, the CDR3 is TGTGCCAGCAGCCGAACAGGGGATAATTCACCCCTCCACTTT.

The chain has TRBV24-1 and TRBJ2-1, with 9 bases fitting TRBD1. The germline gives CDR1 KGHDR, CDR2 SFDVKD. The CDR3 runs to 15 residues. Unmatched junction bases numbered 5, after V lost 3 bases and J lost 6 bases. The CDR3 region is CATSDRQGVLNEQFF. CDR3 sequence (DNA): TGTGCCACCAGTGATCGACAGGGGGTGCTCAATGAGCAGTTCTTC.

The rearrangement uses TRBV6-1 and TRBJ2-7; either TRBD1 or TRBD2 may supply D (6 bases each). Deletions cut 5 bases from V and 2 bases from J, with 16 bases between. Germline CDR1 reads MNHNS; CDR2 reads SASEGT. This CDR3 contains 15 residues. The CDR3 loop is CASSRPGDIAYEQYF. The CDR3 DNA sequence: TGTGCCAGCAGTCGCCCGGGGGACATAGCCTACGAGCAGTACTTC.

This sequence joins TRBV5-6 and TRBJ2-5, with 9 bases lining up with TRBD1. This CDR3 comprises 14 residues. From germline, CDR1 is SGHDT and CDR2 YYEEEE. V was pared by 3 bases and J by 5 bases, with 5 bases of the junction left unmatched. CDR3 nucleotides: TGTGCCAGCAGCTACACCGGGACAGGGGAGACCCAGTACTTC. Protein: CASSYTGTGETQYF.

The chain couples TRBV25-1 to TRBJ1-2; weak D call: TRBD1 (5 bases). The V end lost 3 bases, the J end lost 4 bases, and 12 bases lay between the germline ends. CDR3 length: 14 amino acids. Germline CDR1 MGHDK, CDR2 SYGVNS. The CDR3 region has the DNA TGTGCCAGCAGTGAGCAGGGTCGCAGCTATGGCTACACCTTC. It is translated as CASSEQGRSYGYTF.

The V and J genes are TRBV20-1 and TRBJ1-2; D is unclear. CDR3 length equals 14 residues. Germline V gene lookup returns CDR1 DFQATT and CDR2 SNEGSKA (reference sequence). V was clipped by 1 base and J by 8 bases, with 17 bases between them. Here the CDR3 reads CSARVGPLSRGYTF. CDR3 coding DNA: TGCAGTGCTAGAGTAGGGCCATTAAGCAGGGGCTACACCTTC.

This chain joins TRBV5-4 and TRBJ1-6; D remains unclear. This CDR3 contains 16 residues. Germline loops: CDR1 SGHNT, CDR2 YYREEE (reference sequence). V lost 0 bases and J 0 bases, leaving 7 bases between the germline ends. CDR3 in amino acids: CASSLGVNSYNSPLHF. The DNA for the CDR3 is TGTGCCAGCAGCTTGGGGGTCAACTCCTATAATTCACCCCTCCACTTT.

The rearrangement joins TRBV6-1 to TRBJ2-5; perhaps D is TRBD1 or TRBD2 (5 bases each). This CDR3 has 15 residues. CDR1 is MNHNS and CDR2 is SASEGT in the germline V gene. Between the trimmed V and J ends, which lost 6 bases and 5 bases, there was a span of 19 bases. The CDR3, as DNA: TGTGCCAGCAGCCGCCCCCCTCAGGGCGGGGAGACCCAGTACTTC. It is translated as CASSRPPQGGETQYF.

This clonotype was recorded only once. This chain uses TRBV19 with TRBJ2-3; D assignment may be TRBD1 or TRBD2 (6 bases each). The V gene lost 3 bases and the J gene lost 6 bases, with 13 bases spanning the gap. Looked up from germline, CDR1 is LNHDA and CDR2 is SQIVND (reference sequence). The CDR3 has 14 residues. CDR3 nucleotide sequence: TGTGCCAGTAGTATCGAGGGGGGCTCGGATACGCAGTATTTT. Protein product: CASSIEGGSDTQYF.

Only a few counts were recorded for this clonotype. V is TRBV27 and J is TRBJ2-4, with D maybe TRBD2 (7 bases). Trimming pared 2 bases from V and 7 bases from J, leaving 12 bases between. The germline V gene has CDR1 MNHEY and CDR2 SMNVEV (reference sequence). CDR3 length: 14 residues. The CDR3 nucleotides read TGTGCCAGCAGTTTAATTGGGAGGGGGAACATTCAGTACTTC. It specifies CASSLIGRGNIQYF.

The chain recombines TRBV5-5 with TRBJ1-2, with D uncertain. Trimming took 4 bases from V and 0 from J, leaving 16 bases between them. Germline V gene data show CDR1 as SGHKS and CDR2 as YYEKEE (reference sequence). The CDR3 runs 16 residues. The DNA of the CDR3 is TGTGCCAGCAGCGCCGGAGTGGCCCCGACTAACTATGGCTACACCTTC. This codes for CASSAGVAPTNYGYTF.

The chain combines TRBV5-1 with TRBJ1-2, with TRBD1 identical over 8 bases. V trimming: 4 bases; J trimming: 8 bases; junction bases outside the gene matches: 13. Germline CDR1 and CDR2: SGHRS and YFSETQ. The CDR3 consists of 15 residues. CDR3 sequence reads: CASSMARGPFFGYTF. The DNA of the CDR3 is TGCGCCAGCAGCATGGCCAGGGGGCCCTTTTTCGGCTACACCTTC.

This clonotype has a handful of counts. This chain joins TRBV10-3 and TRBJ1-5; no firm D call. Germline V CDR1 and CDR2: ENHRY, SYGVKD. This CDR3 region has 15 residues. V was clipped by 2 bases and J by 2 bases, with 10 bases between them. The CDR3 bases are TGTGCCATCAGTGAGCTTGGGTTGGGCAATCAGCCCCAGCATTTT. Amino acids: CAISELGLGNQPQHF.

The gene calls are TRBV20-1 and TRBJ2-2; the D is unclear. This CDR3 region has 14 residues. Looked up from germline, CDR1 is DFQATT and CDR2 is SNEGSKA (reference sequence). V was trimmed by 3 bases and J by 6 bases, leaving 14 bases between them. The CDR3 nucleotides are TGCAGTGCTAGTAGAACAGTCGGTGCCGGGGAGCTGTTTTTT. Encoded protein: CSASRTVGAGELFF.

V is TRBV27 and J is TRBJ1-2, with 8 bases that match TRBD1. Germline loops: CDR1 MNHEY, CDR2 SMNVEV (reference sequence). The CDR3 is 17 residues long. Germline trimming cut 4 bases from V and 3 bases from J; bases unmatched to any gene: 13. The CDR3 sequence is CASSSPISGGLDYGYTF. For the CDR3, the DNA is TGTGCCAGCAGTTCCCCAATATCAGGGGGCTTGGACTATGGCTACACCTTC.

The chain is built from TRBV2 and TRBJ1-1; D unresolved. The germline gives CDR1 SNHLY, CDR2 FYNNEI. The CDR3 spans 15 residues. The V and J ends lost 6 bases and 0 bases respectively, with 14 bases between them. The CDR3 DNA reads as TGTGCCAGCAGACGCGCTGGGTCTATGAACACTGAAGCTTTCTTT. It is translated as CASRRAGSMNTEAFF.

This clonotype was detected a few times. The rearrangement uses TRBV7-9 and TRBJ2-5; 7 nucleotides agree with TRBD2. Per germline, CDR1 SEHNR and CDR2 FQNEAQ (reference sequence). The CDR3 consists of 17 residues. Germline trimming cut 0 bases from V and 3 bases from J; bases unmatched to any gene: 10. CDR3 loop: CASSLALSGGGEETQYF. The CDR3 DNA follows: TGTGCCAGCAGCTTAGCGTTATCGGGAGGAGGGGAAGAGACCCAGTACTTC.

The CDR3 DNA reads TGTGCCATTTCCGCTGGACTACAGGAGCAGTACTTC. This encodes CAISAGLQEQYF. The gene calls are TRBV10-3 and TRBJ2-7; a weak D match, TRBD2 (6 bases). The germline V gene has CDR1 ENHRY and CDR2 SYGVKD. V shed 9 bases and J shed 7 bases, with 16 bases lying between them. This CDR3 comprises 12 residues.

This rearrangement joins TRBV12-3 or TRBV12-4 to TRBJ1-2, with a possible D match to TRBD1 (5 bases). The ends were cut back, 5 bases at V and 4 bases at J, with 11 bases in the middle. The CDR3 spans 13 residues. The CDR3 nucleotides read TGTGCCAGCAGTCGGGACCAAACCTATGGCTACACCTTC. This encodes CASSRDQTYGYTF.

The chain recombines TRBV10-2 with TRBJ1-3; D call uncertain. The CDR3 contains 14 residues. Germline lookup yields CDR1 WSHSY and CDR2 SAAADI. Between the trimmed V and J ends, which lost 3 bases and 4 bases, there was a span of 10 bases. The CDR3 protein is CASSETWSGNTIYF. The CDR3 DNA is TGCGCCAGCAGTGAAACTTGGAGCGGAAACACCATATATTTT.

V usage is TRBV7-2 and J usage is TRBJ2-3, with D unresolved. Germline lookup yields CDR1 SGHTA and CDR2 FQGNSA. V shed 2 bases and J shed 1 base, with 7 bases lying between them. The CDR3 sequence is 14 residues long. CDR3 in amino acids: CASSLRTGTDTQYF. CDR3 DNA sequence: TGTGCCAGCAGCTTACGAACTGGCACAGATACGCAGTATTTT. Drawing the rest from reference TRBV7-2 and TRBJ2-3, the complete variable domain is GAGVSQSPSNKVTEKGKDVELRCDPISGHTALYWYRQSLGQGLEFLIYFQGNSAPDKSGLPSDRFSAERTGGSVSTLTIQRTQQEDSAVYLCASSLRTGTDTQYFGPGTRLTVL.

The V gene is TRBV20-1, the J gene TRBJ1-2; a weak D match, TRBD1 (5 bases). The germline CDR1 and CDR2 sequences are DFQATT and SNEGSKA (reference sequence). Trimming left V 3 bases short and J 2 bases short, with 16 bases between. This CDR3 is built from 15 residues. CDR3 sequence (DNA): TGCAGTGCTAGGGGGCACAACGAAAGAAACTATGGCTACACCTTC. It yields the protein CSARGHNERNYGYTF.

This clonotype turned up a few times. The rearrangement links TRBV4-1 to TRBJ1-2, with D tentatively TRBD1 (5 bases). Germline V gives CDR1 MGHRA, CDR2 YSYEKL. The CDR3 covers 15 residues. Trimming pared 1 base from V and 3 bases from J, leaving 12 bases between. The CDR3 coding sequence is TGCGCCAGCAGCCAAGTGTCGTCGACAGACTATGGCTACACCTTC. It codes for CASSQVSSTDYGYTF.

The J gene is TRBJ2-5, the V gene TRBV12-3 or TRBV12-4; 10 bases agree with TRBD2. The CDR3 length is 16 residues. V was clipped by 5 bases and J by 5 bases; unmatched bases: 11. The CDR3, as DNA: TGTGCCAGCAGTCCCGGGGCCCGAGCGGGAGGGGAGACCCAGTACTTC. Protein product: CASSPGARAGGETQYF.

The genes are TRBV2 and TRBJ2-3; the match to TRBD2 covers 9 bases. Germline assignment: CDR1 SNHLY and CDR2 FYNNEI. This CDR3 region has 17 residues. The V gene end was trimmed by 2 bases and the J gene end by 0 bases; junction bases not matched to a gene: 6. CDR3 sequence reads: CASSEIGLATSTDTQYF. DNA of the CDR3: TGTGCCAGCAGTGAAATAGGACTAGCGACGAGCACAGATACGCAGTATTTT.